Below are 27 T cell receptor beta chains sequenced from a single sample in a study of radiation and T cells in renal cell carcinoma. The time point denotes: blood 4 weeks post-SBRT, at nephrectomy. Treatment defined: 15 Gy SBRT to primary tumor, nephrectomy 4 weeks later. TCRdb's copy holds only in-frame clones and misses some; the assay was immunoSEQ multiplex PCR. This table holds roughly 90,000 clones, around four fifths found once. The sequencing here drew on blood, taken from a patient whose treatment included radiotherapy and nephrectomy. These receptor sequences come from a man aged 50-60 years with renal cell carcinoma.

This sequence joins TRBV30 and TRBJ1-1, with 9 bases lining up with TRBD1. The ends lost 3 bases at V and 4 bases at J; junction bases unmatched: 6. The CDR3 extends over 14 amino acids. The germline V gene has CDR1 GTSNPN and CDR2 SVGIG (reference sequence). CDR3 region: CAWRLQGAGTEAFF. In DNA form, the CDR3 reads TGTGCCTGGAGGCTACAGGGGGCGGGCACTGAAGCTTTCTTT. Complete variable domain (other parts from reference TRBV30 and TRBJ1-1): SQTIHQWPATLVQPVGSPLSLECTVEGTSNPNLYWYRQAAGRGLQLLFYSVGIGQISSEVPQNLSASRPQDRQFILSSKKLLLSDSGFYLCAWRLQGAGTEAFFGQGTRLTVV.

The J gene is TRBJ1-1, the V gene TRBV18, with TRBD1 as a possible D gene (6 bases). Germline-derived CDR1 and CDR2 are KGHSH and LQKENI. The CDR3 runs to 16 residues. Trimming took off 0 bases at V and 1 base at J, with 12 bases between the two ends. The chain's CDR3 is CASSPPIQGPNTEAFF. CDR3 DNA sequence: TGTGCCAGCTCACCACCGATACAGGGCCCGAACACTGAAGCTTTCTTT.

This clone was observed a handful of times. For the CDR3, the DNA is TGTGCCAGCAGGCCGGGGGGGTTCGGCTTGGGGACTGAAGCTTTCTTT. Protein sequence: CASRPGGFGLGTEAFF. V gene TRBV2 combines with J gene TRBJ1-1; D is possibly TRBD1 (5 bases). The ends were cut back, 6 bases at V and 5 bases at J, with 22 bases in the middle. Germline assignment: CDR1 SNHLY and CDR2 FYNNEI. CDR3 length equals 16 residues. The full variable domain, completed using reference TRBV2 and TRBJ1-1, is EPEVTQTPSHQVTQMGQEVILRCVPISNHLYFYWYRQILGQKVEFLVSFYNNEISEKSEIFDDQFSVERPDGSNFTLKIRSTKLEDSAMYFCASRPGGFGLGTEAFFGQGTRLTVV.

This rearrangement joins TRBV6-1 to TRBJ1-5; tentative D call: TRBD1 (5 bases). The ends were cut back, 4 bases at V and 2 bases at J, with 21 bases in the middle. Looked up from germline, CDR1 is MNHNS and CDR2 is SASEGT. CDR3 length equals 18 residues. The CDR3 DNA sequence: TGTGCCAGCAGTGGGGAAGGGTGGGGCATGGGGGGCAATCAGCCCCAGCATTTT. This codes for CASSGEGWGMGGNQPQHF.

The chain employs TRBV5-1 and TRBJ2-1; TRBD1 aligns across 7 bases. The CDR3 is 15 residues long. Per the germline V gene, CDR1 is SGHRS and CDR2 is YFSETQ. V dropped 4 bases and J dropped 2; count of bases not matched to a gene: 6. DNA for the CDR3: TGCGCCAGCAGCGCCTCCGGGACAGCCTACAATGAGCAGTTCTTC. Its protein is CASSASGTAYNEQFF.

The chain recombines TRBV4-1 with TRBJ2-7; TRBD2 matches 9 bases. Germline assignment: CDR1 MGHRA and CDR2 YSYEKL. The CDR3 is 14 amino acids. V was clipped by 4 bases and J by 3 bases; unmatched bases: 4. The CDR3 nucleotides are TGCGCCAGCAGCCGAGCGGGAGGCCGCTACGAGCAGTACTTC. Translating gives CASSRAGGRYEQYF.

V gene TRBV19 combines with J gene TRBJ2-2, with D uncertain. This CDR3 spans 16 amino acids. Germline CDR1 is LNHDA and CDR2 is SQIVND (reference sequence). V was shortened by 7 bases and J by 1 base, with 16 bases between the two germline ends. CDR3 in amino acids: CASTDRSRLNTGELFF. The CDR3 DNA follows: TGTGCCAGTACCGATAGGTCCCGGCTGAACACCGGGGAGCTGTTTTTT.

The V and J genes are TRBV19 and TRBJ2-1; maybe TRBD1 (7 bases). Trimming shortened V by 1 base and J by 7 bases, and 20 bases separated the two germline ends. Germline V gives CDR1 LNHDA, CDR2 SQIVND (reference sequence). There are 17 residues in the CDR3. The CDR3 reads CASSIVAAGGLLNEQFF. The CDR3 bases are TGTGCCAGTAGTATAGTAGCGGCAGGGGGTCTCCTTAATGAGCAGTTCTTC.

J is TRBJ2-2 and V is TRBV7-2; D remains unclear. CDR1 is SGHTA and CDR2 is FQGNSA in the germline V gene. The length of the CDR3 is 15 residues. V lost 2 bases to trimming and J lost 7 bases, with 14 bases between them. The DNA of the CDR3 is TGTGCCAGCAGCTTAATGAAGGGTCAAGGCGGGGAGCTGTTTTTT. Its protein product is CASSLMKGQGGELFF.

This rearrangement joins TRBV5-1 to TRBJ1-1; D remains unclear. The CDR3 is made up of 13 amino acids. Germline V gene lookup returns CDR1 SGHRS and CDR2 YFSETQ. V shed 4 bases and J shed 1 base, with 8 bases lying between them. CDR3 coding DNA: TGCGCCAGCAGCGAGAATGGGAACACTGAAGCTTTCTTT. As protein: CASSENGNTEAFF.

This CDR3 reads CASSVRLAMTDTQYF. DNA for the CDR3: TGTGCCAGCAGCGTCCGTCTAGCGATGACCGATACGCAGTATTTT. V is TRBV9 and J is TRBJ2-3; possibly TRBD2 for D (6 bases). Germline lookup yields CDR1 SGDLS and CDR2 YYNGEE. This CDR3 spans 15 amino acids. V lost 2 bases, J lost 6 bases, and 16 bases lay in between.

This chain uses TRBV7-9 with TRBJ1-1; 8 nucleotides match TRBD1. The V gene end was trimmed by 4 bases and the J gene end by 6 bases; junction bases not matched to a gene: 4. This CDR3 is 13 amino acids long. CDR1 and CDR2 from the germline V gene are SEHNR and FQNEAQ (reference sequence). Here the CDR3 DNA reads TGTGCCAGCAGCTCAGGGGGCGGCTCTGAAGCTTTCTTT. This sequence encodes CASSSGGGSEAFF.

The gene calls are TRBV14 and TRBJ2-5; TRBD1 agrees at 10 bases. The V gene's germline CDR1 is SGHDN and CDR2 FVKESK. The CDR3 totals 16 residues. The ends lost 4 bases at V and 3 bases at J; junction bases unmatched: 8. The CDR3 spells CASSRMDRGVEETQYF. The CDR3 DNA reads TGTGCCAGCAGCCGGATGGACAGGGGGGTGGAAGAGACCCAGTACTTC.

DNA of the CDR3: TGCGCCAGCAGCGGCGGGACAGGCTTGAATGAGCAGTTCTTC. As protein: CASSGGTGLNEQFF. This rearrangement joins TRBV5-1 to TRBJ2-1, with 8 positions matching TRBD1. CDR1 and CDR2 from the germline V gene are SGHRS and YFSETQ. With 4 bases clipped from V and 7 bases from J, the junction kept 7 bases outside the gene matches. The CDR3 extends over 14 amino acids.

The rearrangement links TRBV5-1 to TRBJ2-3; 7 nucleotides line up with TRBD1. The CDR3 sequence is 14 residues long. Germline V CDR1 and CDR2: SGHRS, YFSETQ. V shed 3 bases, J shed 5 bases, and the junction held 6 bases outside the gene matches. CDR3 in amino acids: CASSSMTGIDTQYF. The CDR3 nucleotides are TGCGCCAGCAGCTCGATGACAGGGATAGATACGCAGTATTTT.

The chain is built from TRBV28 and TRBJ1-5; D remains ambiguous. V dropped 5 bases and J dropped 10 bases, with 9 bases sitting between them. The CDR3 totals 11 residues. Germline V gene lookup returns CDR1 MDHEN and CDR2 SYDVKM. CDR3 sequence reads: CASSPGSPQHF. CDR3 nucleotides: TGTGCCAGCAGTCCTGGGTCCCCCCAGCATTTT.

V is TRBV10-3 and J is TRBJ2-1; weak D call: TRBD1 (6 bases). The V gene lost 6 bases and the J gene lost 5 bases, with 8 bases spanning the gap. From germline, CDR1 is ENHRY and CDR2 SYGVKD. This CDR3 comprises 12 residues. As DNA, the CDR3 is TGTGCCATCAGGTACAGGGACAATGAGCAGTTCTTC. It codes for CAIRYRDNEQFF.

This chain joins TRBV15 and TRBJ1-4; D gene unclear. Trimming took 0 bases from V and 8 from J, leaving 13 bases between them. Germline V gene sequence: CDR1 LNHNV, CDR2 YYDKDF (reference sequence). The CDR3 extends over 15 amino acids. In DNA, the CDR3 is TGTGCCACCAGCAGAGACTTGGGGAGCCCAGAAAAACTGTTTTTT. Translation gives CATSRDLGSPEKLFF. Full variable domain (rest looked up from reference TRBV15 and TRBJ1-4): DAMVIQNPRYQVTQFGKPVTLSCSQTLNHNVMYWYQQKSSQAPKLLFHYYDKDFNNEADTPDNFQSRRPNTSFCFLDIRSPGLGDTAMYLCATSRDLGSPEKLFFGSGTQLSVL.

The CDR3 coding sequence is TGTGCCAGCAGCGTAGGGCAGGGACATGCCTACGAGCAGTACTTC. Translated: CASSVGQGHAYEQYF. The chain employs TRBV9 and TRBJ2-7; perhaps TRBD1 as D (6 bases). CDR1 and CDR2 from the germline V gene are SGDLS and YYNGEE. The CDR3 runs 15 residues. The V gene lost 0 bases and the J gene lost 2 bases, with 12 bases spanning the gap.

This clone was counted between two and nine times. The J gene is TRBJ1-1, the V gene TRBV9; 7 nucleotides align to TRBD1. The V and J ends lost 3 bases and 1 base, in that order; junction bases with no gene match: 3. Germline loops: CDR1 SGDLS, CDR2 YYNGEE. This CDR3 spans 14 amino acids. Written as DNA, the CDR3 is TGTGCCAGCAGCGAGGGACAGCCGAACACTGAAGCTTTCTTT. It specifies CASSEGQPNTEAFF.

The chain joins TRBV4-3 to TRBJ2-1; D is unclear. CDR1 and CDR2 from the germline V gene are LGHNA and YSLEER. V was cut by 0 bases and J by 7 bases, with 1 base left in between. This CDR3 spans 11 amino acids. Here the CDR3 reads CASSQENEQFF. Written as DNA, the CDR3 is TGCGCCAGCAGCCAAGAAAATGAGCAGTTCTTC.

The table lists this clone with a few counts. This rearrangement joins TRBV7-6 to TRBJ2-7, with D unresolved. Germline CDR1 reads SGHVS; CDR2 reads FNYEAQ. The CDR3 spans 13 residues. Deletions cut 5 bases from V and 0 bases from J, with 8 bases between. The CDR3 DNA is TGTGCCAGCAGCGCCCGCGACTCCTACGAGCAGTACTTC. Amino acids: CASSARDSYEQYF.

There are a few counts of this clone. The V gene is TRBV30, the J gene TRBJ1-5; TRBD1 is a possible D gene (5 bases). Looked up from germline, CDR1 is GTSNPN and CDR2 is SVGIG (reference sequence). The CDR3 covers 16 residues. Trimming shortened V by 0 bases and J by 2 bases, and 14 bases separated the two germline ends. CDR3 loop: CAWSVGGAGGNQPQHF. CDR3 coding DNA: TGTGCCTGGAGTGTAGGAGGGGCCGGGGGCAATCAGCCCCAGCATTTT. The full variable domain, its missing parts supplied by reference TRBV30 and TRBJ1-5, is SQTIHQWPATLVQPVGSPLSLECTVEGTSNPNLYWYRQAAGRGLQLLFYSVGIGQISSEVPQNLSASRPQDRQFILSSKKLLLSDSGFYLCAWSVGGAGGNQPQHFGDGTRLSIL.

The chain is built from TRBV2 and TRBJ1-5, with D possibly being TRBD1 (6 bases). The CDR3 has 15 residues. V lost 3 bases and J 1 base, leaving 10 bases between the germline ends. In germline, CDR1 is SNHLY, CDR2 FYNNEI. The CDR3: CASSDQGQSNQPQHF. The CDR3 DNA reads TGTGCCAGCAGTGATCAGGGGCAGAGCAATCAGCCCCAGCATTTT.

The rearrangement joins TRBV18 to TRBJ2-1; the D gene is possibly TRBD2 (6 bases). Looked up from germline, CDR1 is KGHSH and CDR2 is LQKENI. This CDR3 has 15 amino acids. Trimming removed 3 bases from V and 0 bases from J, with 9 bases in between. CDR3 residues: CASSPFGSSYNEQFF. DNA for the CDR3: TGTGCCAGCTCACCCTTCGGGAGCTCCTACAATGAGCAGTTCTTC.

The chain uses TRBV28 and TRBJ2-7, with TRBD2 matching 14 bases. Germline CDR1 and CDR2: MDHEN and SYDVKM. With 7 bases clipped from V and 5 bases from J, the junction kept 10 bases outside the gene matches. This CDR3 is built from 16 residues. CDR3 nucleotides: TGTGCCAGCACCCGGGGGGGACTAGCGGGAGACCACGAGCAGTACTTC. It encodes CASTRGGLAGDHEQYF.

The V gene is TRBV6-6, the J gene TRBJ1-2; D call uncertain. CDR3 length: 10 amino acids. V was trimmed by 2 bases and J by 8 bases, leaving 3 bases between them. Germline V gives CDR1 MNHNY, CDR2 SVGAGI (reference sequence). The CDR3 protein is CASSYDGYTF. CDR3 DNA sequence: TGTGCCAGCAGTTACGACGGCTACACCTTC.